One sample yielded the 22 T cell receptor beta chains listed below, sequenced in a study of CXCR3-negative and CXCR3-positive naive CD8 T cells. General study findings and limits: Naive CXCR3-positive cells had TRB CDR3s more hydrophobic than those of CXCR3-negative naive cells.

The method, 5' RACE with UMI labels, was used to prepare the TRB cDNA libraries. TCRdb re-analyzed the 5' RACE reads; it lists each CDR3 protein once, without DNA. The sample totals approximately 98,000 distinct CDR3 sequences; its top ten clones hold approximately 1.1%. No antigen is known for these receptors. The sample consisted of naive CXCR3+ CD8+ T cells from blood. Subset noted: CD45RO-CCR7+CD27+CD95- naive CD8+ T cells expressing CXCR3 (TNR3+). The receptor set was obtained from a human donor in good health. Some clones in this sample may be carry-over from other donors' samples.

V and J are TRBV20-1 and TRBJ2-7; TCRdb calls TRBD1, which cannot be checked without DNA. There are 14 residues in the CDR3. Germline V CDR1 and CDR2: DFQATT, SNEGSKA (reference sequence). CDR3 region: CSASDRDRGYEQYF.

The chain joins TRBV14 to TRBJ2-7. The CDR3 runs 13 residues. Germline V gene sequence: CDR1 SGHDN, CDR2 FVKESK. The CDR3 sequence: CASSPRSSYEQYF.

The genes are TRBV25-1 and TRBJ2-2. CDR3 length equals 12 residues. Germline V gives CDR1 MGHDK, CDR2 SYGVNS. The CDR3 protein is CASSIRTGELFF.

This sequence joins TRBV12-3 or TRBV12-4 and TRBJ1-2; the D call of TRBD1 rests on TCRdb alone, since no DNA is present to check it. The CDR3 runs to 15 residues. CDR3 protein: CASIFSDREKNGYTF.

This chain links TRBV6-2 or TRBV6-3 with TRBJ2-7; the TCRdb call, TRBD1, lacks DNA for checking. The CDR3 extends over 16 amino acids. Germline CDR1 MNHEY, CDR2 SVGEGT. The CDR3 loop is CASSYKEDIISYEQYF.

This chain joins TRBV14 and TRBJ2-7; TCRdb returns TRBD1, unconfirmable since there is no DNA. Looked up from germline, CDR1 is SGHDN and CDR2 is FVKESK. The CDR3 has 14 residues. This CDR3 is CASSQAWGGDEQYF. Looking up the rest from reference TRBV14 and TRBJ2-7 gives the full variable domain: EAGVTQFPSHSVIEKGQTVTLRCDPISGHDNLYWYRRVMGKEIKFLLHFVKESKQDESGMPNNRFLAERTGGTYSTLKVQPAELEDSGVYFCASSQAWGGDEQYFGPGTRLTVT.

The chain recombines TRBV28 with TRBJ2-1; with no DNA, the TCRdb D assignment of TRBD1 cannot be verified. Germline V gene sequence: CDR1 MDHEN, CDR2 SYDVKM. This CDR3 is 14 amino acids long. The CDR3 spells CASSKPPRYNEQFF.

The chain recombines TRBV6-4 with TRBJ2-3; TCRdb gives TRBD1 as the D gene, but with no DNA this cannot be confirmed. The CDR3 is made up of 15 amino acids. The V gene's germline CDR1 is MRHNA and CDR2 SNTAGT. CDR3 region: CASSEAGGTTDTQYF.

The chain is built from TRBV9 and TRBJ1-4. The germline V gene has CDR1 SGDLS and CDR2 YYNGEE. This CDR3 comprises 12 residues. The CDR3 loop reads CASSGRNEKLFF.

CDR3 amino acids: CSVKGGKLEQYF. The chain has TRBV29-1 and TRBJ2-7. CDR1 and CDR2 (germline): SQVTM, ANQGSEA. The CDR3 has 12 amino acids.

The gene calls are TRBV4-1 and TRBJ1-5; TCRdb indicates TRBD1, and absent DNA this call remains unverified. Per the germline V gene, CDR1 is MGHRA and CDR2 is YSYEKL. The CDR3 runs 15 residues. CDR3 sequence: CASSQEQGAEQPQHF.

V and J are TRBV6-5 and TRBJ1-6. Per the germline V gene, CDR1 is MNHEY and CDR2 is SVGAGI. The CDR3 contains 18 residues. The CDR3 spells CASSYSLGSLSYNSPLHF.

The chain recombines TRBV6-2 or TRBV6-3 with TRBJ2-2; the D call of TRBD2 rests on TCRdb alone, since no DNA is present to check it. Germline V gene sequence: CDR1 MNHEY, CDR2 SVGEGT. This CDR3 contains 15 residues. CDR3 sequence: CASGTLYLGTGELFF.

The chain joins TRBV27 to TRBJ2-7. The germline V gene encodes CDR1 MNHEY and CDR2 SMNVEV (reference sequence). This CDR3 contains 13 residues. CDR3 loop: CASSLSFAYEQYF.

V is TRBV4-3 and J is TRBJ2-2; with no DNA, the TCRdb D assignment of TRBD2 cannot be verified. The CDR3 is 15 amino acids. Germline V lookup: CDR1 LGHNA, CDR2 YSLEER. The CDR3 reads CASSQTTRNTGELFF.

The J gene is TRBJ1-5, the V gene TRBV23-1; the D gene TCRdb calls, TRBD1, cannot be checked with no DNA. TRBV23-1 is an ORF, with its function uncertain. This CDR3 is built from 14 residues. CDR3 residues: CASSQRGENQPQHF.

The gene calls are TRBV6-2 or TRBV6-3 and TRBJ1-4; TCRdb lists TRBD1, though no DNA is available to test this call. CDR3 size: 15 residues. Germline values: CDR1 MNHEY, CDR2 SVGEGT. CDR3 protein: CASSPPGRPNEKLFF.

The rearrangement links TRBV20-1 to TRBJ2-1; absent DNA, TCRdb's TRBD1 call cannot be checked. This CDR3 spans 17 amino acids. Per the germline V gene, CDR1 is DFQATT and CDR2 is SNEGSKA (reference sequence). CDR3 sequence reads: CSAASGVFDFSYNEQFF.

The CDR3: CASSQVTTDTQYF. V gene TRBV4-1 combines with J gene TRBJ2-3. The CDR3 totals 13 residues. Germline values: CDR1 MGHRA, CDR2 YSYEKL.

This chain connects TRBV29-1 to TRBJ2-6. The length of the CDR3 is 14 residues. Germline CDR1 reads SQVTM; CDR2 reads ANQGSEA. The chain's CDR3 is CSVEGVLGANVLTF.

The chain links TRBV7-2 to TRBJ1-2; TCRdb gives TRBD1 as the D gene, but with no DNA this cannot be confirmed. Germline CDR1 SGHTA, CDR2 FQGNSA. This CDR3 is 11 amino acids long. This CDR3 is CASTYREGYTF.

V is TRBV6-5 and J is TRBJ1-6; absent DNA, TCRdb's TRBD1 call cannot be checked. Germline CDR1 reads MNHEY; CDR2 reads SVGAGI. This CDR3 has 15 residues. This CDR3 is CASSYGDSTNSPLHF.